This T cell receptor (beta chain) came from a study of beta chain features in type 1 diabetes. Findings of the study overall: TCRB CDR3 length was moderately but significantly reduced in all four CD4+ subsets of Type 1 diabetes patients. Among patients, naive, central memory and Treg TCRB repertoires appeared more similar than among healthy donors. For cells with high TCR expression, cDNA sequencing could yield over-representation.

CDR3 size: 14 residues. Trimming removed 4 bases from V and 3 bases from J, with 16 bases in between. Looked up from germline, CDR1 is SQVTM and CDR2 is ANQGSEA. CD4+ cells of the naive, central memory, regulatory and stem cell-like memory types were sorted via CD45RO/CCR7/CD25/CD127/CD95/CD27. cDNA synthesis used the whole RNA isolate, giving expressed TCRB sequences. Only in-frame clones appear in the TCRdb table, and some are missing; sequencing was by immunoSEQ multiplex PCR. This sample has approximately 150,000 clones; roughly 60% occur once, and the top ten carry 0.08% to 0.095%. In its sample, this clone was seen a few times. Its specificity is unknown.

Sequenced material: naive CD4+ T cells from blood. J is TRBJ2-7 and V is TRBV29-1, with D perhaps given as TRBD1 or TRBD2 (5 bases each). This TCR was recovered from a man in his thirties or forties with type 1 diabetes. The CDR3 protein is CSVAETGGGYEQYF. In nucleotides, the CDR3 is TGCAGCGTTGCGGAAACAGGCGGAGGCTACGAGCAGTACTTC.